The sequence of this TCR beta chain was determined in a study of CD8 T cells in ankylosing spondylitis. Study-level points and caveats: Matched ankylosing spondylitis synovial fluid reportedly contained a significantly enriched population of disease-linked clones. Seemingly characteristic of ankylosing spondylitis blood was a TCR beta motif consisting of several highly homologous variants. Disease-linked clones bore a CD8+ phenotype and were relatively rare in peripheral blood.

With V trimmed by 2 bases and J by 1 base, 9 bases remained unmatched. The CDR3 is 17 amino acids. Germline CDR1 reads MNHEY; CDR2 reads SVGEGT. 5'-RACE, quantitative and with molecular barcodes, yielded the TCR beta libraries. Each CDR3 protein gets one entry after TCRdb re-called the 5' RACE reads with MiXCR. The table has some 220,000 distinct CDR3 sequences, approximately 7.6% seen once. This clonotype has a count of ten or more. Its antigen is currently unknown. The sequence derives from a female donor with ankylosing spondylitis or in good health (not recorded which). Sequencing was performed on blood, either unsorted or a sorted T cell fraction (not recorded which). The chain is built from TRBV6-2 or TRBV6-3 and TRBJ1-1, with TRBD1 matching 8 bases. The CDR3 DNA reads as TGTGCCAGCAGTTACCGGGCAGGGGGCGGTTGGAACACTGAAGCTTTCTTT. Its protein product is CASSYRAGGGWNTEAFF.